Listed below are T cell receptor beta chains from one sample, sequenced in a study of T cells in Graves' hyperthyroidism and ophthalmopathy. TCRdb passed the multiplex PCR reads through MiXCR, listing each CDR3 protein once. The table has hundreds of thousands of distinct CDR3 sequences, roughly 25% seen once. What was sequenced was blood. All receptors come from a woman in her twenties or thirties with Graves' ophthalmopathy. Each CDR3 is given with its conserved first and last residue. Each record gives: J gene, clone size, V gene, D gene, CDR3 protein, CDR3 DNA. A D gene is named only where the DNA matches it firmly. A row's size may be missing; if present it is once, few, many or a size class.

J: TRBJ2-3; size: many; V: TRBV9; D: .; CDR3: CASSVATDTQYF; DNA: TGTGCCAGCAGCGTAGCTACGGATACGCAGTATTTT
J: TRBJ2-5; size: many; V: TRBV10-3; D: .; CDR3: CAISRDQETQYF; DNA: TGTGCCATCAGCAGGGACCAAGAGACCCAGTACTTC
J: TRBJ2-2; size: many; V: TRBV15; D: TRBD1; CDR3: CATSSLQQGAGELFF; DNA: TGTGCCACCAGCAGCCTACAACAGGGGGCCGGGGAGCTGTTTTTT
J: TRBJ2-7; size: .; V: TRBV12-3/TRBV12-4; D: TRBD2; CDR3: CASSTTSGNYEQYF; DNA: TGTGCCAGCAGTACGACTAGCGGGAACTACGAGCAGTACTTC
J: TRBJ1-5; size: .; V: TRBV7-8; D: TRBD1; CDR3: CASSLFQGASQPQHF; DNA: TGTGCCAGCAGCTTATTTCAGGGGGCCAGTCAGCCCCAGCATTTT
J: TRBJ1-2; size: many; V: TRBV7-2; D: TRBD1; CDR3: CASSSGQAYGYTF; DNA: TGTGCCAGCAGCTCCGGACAGGCTTATGGCTACACCTTC
J: TRBJ2-7; size: few; V: TRBV18; D: .; CDR3: CASSPIGTSYEQYF; DNA: TGTGCCAGCTCACCTATTGGCACTTCCTACGAGCAGTACTTC
J: TRBJ1-1; size: many; V: TRBV7-3; D: .; CDR3: CASSTGPNTEAFF; DNA: TGTGCCAGCAGCACGGGACCGAACACTGAAGCTTTCTTT
J: TRBJ1-2; size: .; V: TRBV4-2; D: .; CDR3: CASSAAQQRTLNYGYTF; DNA: TGTGCCAGCAGCGCCGCACAACAGAGGACTTTGAACTATGGCTACACCTTC
J: TRBJ1-2; size: .; V: TRBV2; D: .; CDR3: CASKSVNYGYTF; DNA: TGTGCCAGCAAGAGCGTGAACTATGGCTACACCTTC
J: TRBJ1-1; size: few; V: TRBV6-1; D: TRBD1; CDR3: CASSGGQGQFATEAFF; DNA: TGTGCCAGCAGTGGAGGACAGGGGCAATTTGCCACTGAAGCTTTCTTT
J: TRBJ1-2; size: .; V: TRBV12-5; D: .; CDR3: CASGSPSTVYGYTF; DNA: TGTGCTAGTGGTTCTCCTTCGACTGTCTATGGCTACACCTTC
J: TRBJ2-2; size: many; V: TRBV6-1; D: .; CDR3: CASIRGSNTGELFF; DNA: TGTGCCAGCATACGGGGGTCTAACACCGGGGAGCTGTTTTTT
J: TRBJ2-7; size: few; V: TRBV4-2; D: .; CDR3: CASSQVVGRGPSSYEQYF; DNA: TGTGCCAGCAGCCAAGTGGTAGGGCGGGGCCCCAGCTCCTACGAGCAGTACTTC
J: TRBJ2-5; size: many; V: TRBV12-3/TRBV12-4; D: .; CDR3: CASSSRTLKQGEIQETQYF; DNA: TGTGCCAGCAGTTCCCGCACCCTCAAACAGGGCGAGATCCAAGAGACCCAGTACTTC
J: TRBJ1-3; size: few; V: TRBV5-1; D: .; CDR3: CASSLQEGGNTIYF; DNA: TGCGCCAGCAGCTTGCAGGAGGGCGGAAACACCATATATTTT
J: TRBJ1-6; size: .; V: TRBV7-9; D: TRBD1; CDR3: CASRRGQGGINSPLHF; DNA: TGTGCCAGCAGAAGAGGACAGGGGGGGATTAATTCACCCCTCCACTTT
J: TRBJ1-1; size: .; V: TRBV5-1; D: TRBD1; CDR3: CASTGGLMNTEAFF; DNA: TGCGCCAGCACAGGGGGACTGATGAACACTGAAGCTTTCTTT